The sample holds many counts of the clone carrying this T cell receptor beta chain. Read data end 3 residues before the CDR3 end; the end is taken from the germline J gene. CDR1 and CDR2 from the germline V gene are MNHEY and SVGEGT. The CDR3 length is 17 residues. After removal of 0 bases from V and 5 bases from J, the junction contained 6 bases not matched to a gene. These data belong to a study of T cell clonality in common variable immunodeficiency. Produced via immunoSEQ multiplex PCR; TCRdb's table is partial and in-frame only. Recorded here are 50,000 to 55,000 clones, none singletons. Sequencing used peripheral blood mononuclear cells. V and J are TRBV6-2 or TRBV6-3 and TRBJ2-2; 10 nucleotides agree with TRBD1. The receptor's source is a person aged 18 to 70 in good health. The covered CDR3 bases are TGTGCCAGCAGTTACTCAACGGACAGGGGGTGGACCGGGGAG. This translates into CASSYSTDRGWTGE. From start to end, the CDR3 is CASSYSTDRGWTGELFF.